This T cell receptor beta chain was recovered during a study of blood T cell repertoires in COVID-19. Study summary: Collection of acute and convalescent COVID-19 samples took place in the United States, Italy and Spain. PBMCs, B-cell-depleted T cells, or T cells provided the cDNA or gDNA that made up the material.

As handled by the study authors: Estimation of nucleated cell counts relied on the amplification of reference gene primers. Here immunoSEQ multiplex PCR was the method, and the copy in TCRdb shows in-frame clones only, minus some. V, J and clone size are taken as reported in that table, and D and trimming were inferred from the DNA itself. The table has 40,000 to 45,000 clones, approximately 88% seen once; the top ten hold 20% to 25%. V shed 0 bases and J shed 4 bases, with 5 bases lying between them. Germline CDR1 is SGHNT and CDR2 is YYREEE (reference sequence). This CDR3 is 13 amino acids long. The chain uses TRBV5-4 and TRBJ2-1, with D hard to call. The TCR was taken from a man aged 50-60 years with active COVID-19. Sequencing was performed on peripheral blood. The DNA of the CDR3 is TGTGCCAGCAGCTTGGGCTATTACAATGAGCAGTTCTTC. It encodes CASSLGYYNEQFF.